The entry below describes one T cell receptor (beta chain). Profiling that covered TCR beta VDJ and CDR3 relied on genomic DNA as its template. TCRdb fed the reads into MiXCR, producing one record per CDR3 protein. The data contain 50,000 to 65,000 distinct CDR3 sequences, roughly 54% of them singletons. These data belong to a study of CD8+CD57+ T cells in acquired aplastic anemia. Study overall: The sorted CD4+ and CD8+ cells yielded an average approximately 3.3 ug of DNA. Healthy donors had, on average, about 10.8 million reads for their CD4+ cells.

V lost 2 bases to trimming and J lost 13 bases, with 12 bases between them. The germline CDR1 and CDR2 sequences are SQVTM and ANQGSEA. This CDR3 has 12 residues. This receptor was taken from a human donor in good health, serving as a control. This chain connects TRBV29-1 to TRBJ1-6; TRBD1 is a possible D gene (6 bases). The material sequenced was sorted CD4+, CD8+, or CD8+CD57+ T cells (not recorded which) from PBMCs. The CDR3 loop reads CSVETGPSPLHF. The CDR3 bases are TGCAGCGTTGAAACAGGGCCGTCCCCCCTCCACTTT.